A single sample gave rise to the 10 T cell receptor beta chains below, sequenced in a study of beta chain features in type 1 diabetes. Reverse transcription of all isolated RNA meant that expressed TCRB transcripts were sequenced. TCRdb's table, derived via immunoSEQ multiplex PCR, lists solely in-frame clones and lacks some. Seen here are about 150,000 clones, 11% observed once, and the top ten hold roughly 2%. Specimen: central memory CD4+ T cells from blood. Receptor source: a man aged 18-30 years in good health.

The chain carries TRBV6-6 and TRBJ1-1, with 12 bases matching TRBD1. This CDR3 comprises 15 residues. V dropped 5 bases and J dropped 5; count of bases not matched to a gene: 6. Germline CDR1 and CDR2: MNHNY and SVGAGI (reference sequence). CDR3 residues: CASSPGTGGKTEAFF. The CDR3 nucleotides read TGTGCCAGCAGTCCCGGGACAGGGGGCAAGACTGAAGCTTTCTTT.

The chain joins TRBV14 to TRBJ2-2; a possible D gene is TRBD1 (6 bases). V lost 4 bases and J lost 6, with 15 bases in between. The CDR3 is 15 residues long. Germline CDR1 SGHDN, CDR2 FVKESK. The CDR3: CASSRSAGVSGELFF. The CDR3 DNA sequence: TGTGCCAGCAGCCGCTCGGCAGGGGTGTCCGGGGAGCTGTTTTTT.

This clone has just a few counts. The sample has other DNA sequences that encode this CDR3 too. The V call is TRBV11-1, the J call TRBJ2-1, with TRBD1 as a possible D gene (7 bases). V was trimmed by 5 bases and J by 9 bases, leaving 23 bases between them. CDR1 is SGHAT and CDR2 is FQDESV in the germline V gene (reference sequence). CDR3 size: 16 residues. In DNA, the CDR3 is TGTGCCAGCAGCCCCACGGAGGGGGCCCCATCGTTTGAGCAGTTCTTC. The encoded protein is CASSPTEGAPSFEQFF.

DNA of the CDR3: TGCGCCAGCAGCCGGACGGACAATGAGCAGTTCTTC. Residues: CASSRTDNEQFF. V gene TRBV5-1 combines with J gene TRBJ2-1; D is ambiguous. Germline CDR1 reads SGHRS; CDR2 reads YFSETQ. The CDR3 length is 12 residues. The germline V and J ends were trimmed by 4 bases and 5 bases, with 7 bases remaining between them.

This clone was observed a few times. The rearrangement links TRBV6-4 to TRBJ1-1; unclear D gene. CDR3 size: 13 residues. Germline V gene data show CDR1 as MRHNA and CDR2 as SNTAGT. V was pared by 2 bases and J by 4 bases, with 8 bases between. The CDR3 DNA reads TGTGCCAGCAGTGACACTCGGGTCACTGAAGCTTTCTTT. It translates to CASSDTRVTEAFF.

The rearrangement joins TRBV28 to TRBJ2-7; D might be TRBD2 (5 bases). The CDR3 consists of 15 residues. The germline V gene has CDR1 MDHEN and CDR2 SYDVKM. With 6 bases removed from V and 0 bases from J, the gap between germline ends came to 15 bases. Here the CDR3 reads CASSKGLPSSYEQYF. The CDR3 DNA is TGTGCCAGCAGCAAAGGACTGCCGAGCTCCTACGAGCAGTACTTC. The variable domain in full, completed from reference TRBV28 and TRBJ2-7, reads DVKVTQSSRYLVKRTGEKVFLECVQDMDHENMFWYRQDPGLGLRLIYFSYDVKMKEKGDIPEGYSVSREKKERFSLILESASTNQTSMYLCASSKGLPSSYEQYFGPGTRLTVT.

This clone has only a few counts. V is TRBV6-1 and J is TRBJ2-3, with D hard to call. V lost 4 bases and J 0 bases, leaving 2 bases between the germline ends. The germline V gene has CDR1 MNHNS and CDR2 SASEGT. The CDR3 is 12 amino acids. CDR3 nucleotide sequence: TGTGCCAGCAGTGGCAGCACAGATACGCAGTATTTT. As protein: CASSGSTDTQYF.

The rearrangement uses TRBV4-2 and TRBJ1-4; D may be TRBD1 (6 bases). Trimming stripped 3 bases from V and 7 bases from J, with 15 bases between. This CDR3 contains 15 residues. Per germline, CDR1 LGHNA and CDR2 YNFKEQ. CDR3 protein: CASSHEQGLAEKLFF. As DNA, the CDR3 is TGTGCCAGCAGCCATGAACAGGGCCTGGCTGAAAAACTGTTTTTT.

This clone was picked up a small number of times. The chain links TRBV11-2 to TRBJ1-1; D remains ambiguous. The CDR3 totals 15 residues. V lost 5 bases and J 0 bases, leaving 13 bases between the germline ends. Looked up from germline, CDR1 is SGHAT and CDR2 is FQNNGV. The CDR3 coding sequence is TGTGCCAGCAGCCACGGTGGGCAGCTGAACACTGAAGCTTTCTTT. Translation gives CASSHGGQLNTEAFF.

The CDR3 reads CASSPIVGASGANVLTF. The CDR3 bases are TGTGCCAGCAGCCCAATAGTGGGGGCGTCTGGGGCCAACGTCCTGACTTTC. The rearrangement links TRBV7-9 to TRBJ2-6; tentative D call: TRBD1 (6 bases). The CDR3 spans 17 residues. Trimming took off 5 bases at V and 1 base at J, with 15 bases between the two ends. From germline, CDR1 is SEHNR and CDR2 FQNEAQ (reference sequence).